Below are 11 T cell receptor beta chains sequenced from a single sample in a study of cytomegalovirus exposure and HLA in healthy donors. Clones were sequenced by immunoSEQ multiplex PCR, and TCRdb holds only the in-frame ones, with some missing. The sample has under 250,000 clones, about 89% seen once; the top ten hold 0.8% to 1.2%. The sample taken for sequencing was PBMCs. The receptors originated from a woman aged 18 to 35 in good health and CMV-seronegative.

This clone appeared a few times. The V gene is TRBV7-9, the J gene TRBJ1-1; D unclear. V was clipped by 1 base and J by 1 base, with 7 bases between them. Germline CDR1 and CDR2: SEHNR and FQNEAQ (reference sequence). CDR3 length equals 14 residues. CDR3 loop: CASSLVGENTEAFF. The CDR3 nucleotides are TGTGCCAGCAGCTTAGTCGGGGAGAACACTGAAGCTTTCTTT. The variable domain in full, completed from reference TRBV7-9 and TRBJ1-1, reads DTGVSQNPRHKITKRGQNVTFRCDPISEHNRLYWYRQTLGQGPEFLTYFQNEAQLEKSRLLSDRFSAERPKGSFSTLEIQRTEQGDSAMYLCASSLVGENTEAFFGQGTRLTVV.

V gene TRBV5-4 combines with J gene TRBJ2-2, with 9 bases fitting TRBD1. The CDR3 is 14 residues long. After removal of 2 bases from V and 6 bases from J, the junction contained 2 bases not matched to a gene. Germline V lookup: CDR1 SGHNT, CDR2 YYREEE (reference sequence). The CDR3 DNA follows: TGTGCCAGCAGCTTTAGACAGGGGGCCGGGGAGCTGTTTTTT. Encoded protein: CASSFRQGAGELFF.

This chain uses TRBV27 with TRBJ1-5; the match to TRBD1 covers 8 bases. Losses at the gene ends were 7 bases for V and 4 bases for J; bases not matched to a gene: 3. CDR3 length: 13 amino acids. Germline V gene data show CDR1 as MNHEY and CDR2 as SMNVEV (reference sequence). The CDR3 nucleotides read TGTGCCAGCAAGACAGGGGTAAATCAGCCCCAGCATTTT. Amino acid sequence: CASKTGVNQPQHF.

The chain combines TRBV4-2 with TRBJ1-6; D might be TRBD1 (5 bases). This CDR3 is 15 amino acids long. Germline V lookup: CDR1 LGHNA, CDR2 YNFKEQ. With 1 base removed from V and 7 bases from J, the gap between germline ends came to 11 bases. The CDR3 nucleotides are TGTGCCAGCAGCCAAGGCCGGGGGGGGAATTCACCCCTCCACTTT. As protein: CASSQGRGGNSPLHF.

The chain joins TRBV6-5 to TRBJ1-5; D is perhaps TRBD1 (5 bases). V lost 2 bases to trimming and J lost 7 bases, with 15 bases between them. Germline lookup yields CDR1 MNHEY and CDR2 SVGAGI. This CDR3 contains 15 residues. The CDR3 reads CASSYNGRGGQPQHF. The CDR3 DNA is TGTGCCAGCAGTTACAACGGGAGGGGAGGCCAGCCCCAGCATTTT.

This chain joins TRBV28 and TRBJ2-1; 15 nucleotides align to TRBD2. This CDR3 has 15 residues. The trim removed 6 bases at V and 8 bases at J, leaving 5 bases unmatched. The germline V gene has CDR1 MDHEN and CDR2 SYDVKM. The CDR3, as DNA: TGTGCCAGCAGGGGGACTAGCGGGAGGTTCGATGAGCAGTTCTTC. Residues: CASRGTSGRFDEQFF. Looking up the rest from reference TRBV28 and TRBJ2-1 gives the full variable domain: DVKVTQSSRYLVKRTGEKVFLECVQDMDHENMFWYRQDPGLGLRLIYFSYDVKMKEKGDIPEGYSVSREKKERFSLILESASTNQTSMYLCASRGTSGRFDEQFFGPGTRLTVL.

V usage is TRBV4-2 and J usage is TRBJ1-2; 9 bases are shared with TRBD1. Germline trimming cut 4 bases from V and 8 bases from J; bases unmatched to any gene: 8. This CDR3 has 14 residues. Germline CDR1 and CDR2: LGHNA and YNFKEQ. The CDR3 loop reads CASSPGTGIRGYTF. CDR3 bases: TGTGCCAGCAGCCCAGGGACAGGGATTCGCGGCTACACCTTC.

This rearrangement joins TRBV5-6 to TRBJ1-5; 8 nucleotides align to TRBD1. The V gene's germline CDR1 is SGHDT and CDR2 YYEEEE. The CDR3 length is 14 residues. With V trimmed by 3 bases and J by 5 bases, 4 bases remained unmatched. The CDR3 nucleotides are TGTGCCAGCAGCTCCAGGGGGCAATATCAGCCCCAGCATTTT. It encodes CASSSRGQYQPQHF.

The chain is built from TRBV9 and TRBJ2-7; TRBD1 aligns across 9 bases. Germline V gene sequence: CDR1 SGDLS, CDR2 YYNGEE. With V trimmed by 4 bases and J by 3 bases, 8 bases remained unmatched. The CDR3 is 15 amino acids. Written as DNA, the CDR3 is TGTGCCAGCAGCCCTCTCACAGGGGGCCTCTACGAGCAGTACTTC. It is translated as CASSPLTGGLYEQYF.

V and J are TRBV6-1 and TRBJ1-3; D unclear. Germline V gives CDR1 MNHNS, CDR2 SASEGT. The CDR3 consists of 15 residues. Trimming took 2 bases from V and 12 from J, leaving 20 bases between them. CDR3 amino acids: CASSEYKDRPRGIYF. CDR3 DNA sequence: TGTGCCAGCAGTGAATATAAGGACCGACCTCGGGGCATATATTTT.

This rearrangement joins TRBV27 to TRBJ1-6; no firm D call. The CDR3 loop spans 13 amino acids. Germline V CDR1 and CDR2: MNHEY, SMNVEV (reference sequence). V was clipped by 5 bases and J by 3 bases, with 5 bases between them. CDR3 residues: CASSRSYNSPLHF. The CDR3 DNA follows: TGTGCCAGCAGTAGGAGCTATAATTCACCCCTCCACTTT.